This TCR beta chain was captured in a study of response to subunit inactivated influenza vaccine. General study findings and limits: Each seasonal flu vaccination may recruit only limited new T cells, authors suggested.

CDR3 length: 15 residues. V shed 8 bases and J shed 2 bases, with 19 bases lying between them. Germline CDR1 SNHLY, CDR2 FYNNEI. TCRdb re-analysed the RT-PCR reads in MiXCR, keeping a single row per CDR3 protein. This sample yields about 540,000 distinct CDR3 sequences, of which about 14% are seen a single time; around 10% belongs to the top ten. Comment on this clonotype: Its antigen is undetermined.

Sequencing used PBMCs from blood, obtained roughly 12 days after vaccination. V gene TRBV2 combines with J gene TRBJ2-7; D is undetermined. The sequence derives from a man in his fifties or sixties who received an inactivated influenza vaccine. For the CDR3, the DNA is TGTGCCAGCGCGTCAAACAGCTGGTCAACCTACGAGCAGTACTTC. Translation gives CASASNSWSTYEQYF.